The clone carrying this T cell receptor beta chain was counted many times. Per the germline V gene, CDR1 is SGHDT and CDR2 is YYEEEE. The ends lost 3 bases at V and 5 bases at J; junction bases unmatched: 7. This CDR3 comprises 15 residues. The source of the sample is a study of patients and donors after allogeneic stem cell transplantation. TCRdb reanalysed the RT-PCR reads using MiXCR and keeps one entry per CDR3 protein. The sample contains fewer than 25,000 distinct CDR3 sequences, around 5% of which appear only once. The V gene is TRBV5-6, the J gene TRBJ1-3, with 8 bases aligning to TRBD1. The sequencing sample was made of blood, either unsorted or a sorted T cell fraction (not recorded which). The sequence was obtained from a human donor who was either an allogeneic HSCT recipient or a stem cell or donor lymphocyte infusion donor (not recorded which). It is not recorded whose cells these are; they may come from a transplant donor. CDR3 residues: CASSSLRTGRNTIYF. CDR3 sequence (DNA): TGTGCCAGCAGCTCCCTACGGACAGGGAGAAACACCATATATTTT.